Below, 9 T cell receptor beta chains from the same sample are listed, as sequenced in a study of breast tumors, draining lymph nodes, adjacent tissues. TCRdb re-called the multiplex PCR reads through MiXCR, storing one row per CDR3 protein. The sample has 200,000 to 300,000 distinct CDR3 sequences; 30% to 35% are singletons. Samples came from axillary lymph nodes draining the breast cancer. What was sequenced was axillary lymph node tissue. The receptors here all came from a female donor with breast cancer. Some clones in this sample may be carry-over from other donors' samples.

At least ten counts were recorded for this clonotype. This chain connects TRBV3-1 to TRBJ1-6; 9 bases agree with TRBD1. The CDR3 contains 16 residues. Germline trimming cut 3 bases from V and 7 bases from J; bases unmatched to any gene: 7. In germline, CDR1 is LGHDT, CDR2 YNNKEL (reference sequence). Here the CDR3 DNA reads TGTGCCAGCAGCCAGCAAGCCGGGACAGGGAATTCACCCCTCCACTTT. It is translated as CASSQQAGTGNSPLHF.

As concerns this clonotype: A clone one base away is much larger, so this may be a read error. For the CDR3, the DNA is TGCAGTGCTACCCGGCCAGATGAGCAGTCCTTC. Translation: CSATRPDEQSF. This chain links TRBV20-1 with TRBJ2-1; D gene unclear. CDR3 size: 11 residues. The germline CDR1 and CDR2 sequences are DFQATT and SNEGSKA (reference sequence).

Note on this clonotype: Being one base from a much bigger clone, this may be a read error. The CDR3 does not close with the conserved phenylalanine or tryptophan, likely indicating a read error. The chain links TRBV19 to TRBJ2-1; D not certain. The germline V gene has CDR1 LNHDA and CDR2 SQIVND (reference sequence). The V and J ends lost 4 bases and 4 bases respectively, with 14 bases between them. The CDR3 totals 15 residues. The CDR3 bases are TGTGCCAGTAGTAACTCGCCGGGTTGGTACAATGAGCAGTTCATC. Amino acid sequence: CASSNSPGWYNEQFI.

This clonotype was seen at least ten times. V usage is TRBV11-2 and J usage is TRBJ2-1; 10 bases line up with TRBD2. The CDR3 has 17 amino acids. The V segment lost 2 bases and the J segment 0 bases; nucleotides outside the gene matches: 4. CDR1 SGHAT and CDR2 FQNNGV come from the germline V gene. The CDR3 reads CASSLRTSGSSYNEQFF. The CDR3 bases are TGTGCCAGCAGCTTACGGACTAGCGGCAGCTCCTACAATGAGCAGTTCTTC.

This clonotype has ten or more counts. The chain is built from TRBV5-1 and TRBJ1-2, with 10 nucleotides matching TRBD1. The CDR3 has 17 amino acids. Germline CDR1 and CDR2: SGHRS and YFSETQ. V lost 4 bases to trimming and J lost 3 bases; unmatched junction nucleotides: 12. The CDR3 spells CASSPMLRTGGYYGYTF. The DNA for the CDR3 is TGCGCCAGCAGCCCGATGTTAAGGACAGGGGGGTACTATGGCTACACCTTC. The whole variable domain, remainder taken from reference TRBV5-1 and TRBJ1-2, is KAGVTQTPRYLIKTRGQQVTLSCSPISGHRSVSWYQQTPGQGLQFLFEYFSETQRNKGNFPGRFSGRQFSNSRSEMNVSTLELGDSALYLCASSPMLRTGGYYGYTFGSGTRLTVV.

This clonotype was counted many times. The chain recombines TRBV5-1 with TRBJ2-5; 10 positions match TRBD1. CDR3 length: 17 amino acids. Germline V gene sequence: CDR1 SGHRS, CDR2 YFSETQ. The V segment lost 2 bases and the J segment 2 bases; nucleotides outside the gene matches: 9. The DNA for the CDR3 is TGCGCCAGCAGCTTCAGCCCGACAGGGGGCGGTCAAGAGACCCAGTACTTC. Its protein product is CASSFSPTGGGQETQYF.

This clonotype has just a few counts. The rearrangement uses TRBV27 and TRBJ2-7; the D is unclear. V lost 6 bases and J lost 0, with 9 bases in between. This CDR3 comprises 13 residues. The V gene's germline CDR1 is MNHEY and CDR2 SMNVEV (reference sequence). The CDR3 reads CASSDLYSYEQYF. The CDR3 DNA sequence: TGTGCCAGCAGCGACCTATACTCCTACGAGCAGTACTTC.

The chain couples TRBV20-1 to TRBJ2-2, with D perhaps matching TRBD1 (5 bases). CDR1 DFQATT and CDR2 SNEGSKA come from the germline V gene (reference sequence). The V end lost 0 bases, the J end lost 2 bases, and 16 bases lay between the germline ends. This CDR3 is built from 17 residues. The CDR3 region is CSARDVRGRANTGELFF. DNA for the CDR3: TGCAGTGCTAGAGACGTCAGAGGCAGGGCCAACACCGGGGAGCTGTTTTTT.

This clonotype was recorded only once. The gene calls are TRBV20-1 and TRBJ1-1; maybe TRBD1 (5 bases). Germline V gene lookup returns CDR1 DFQATT and CDR2 SNEGSKA (reference sequence). The V end was cut by 3 bases, the J end by 3 bases, with 8 bases between. The CDR3 length is 12 residues. CDR3 DNA sequence: TGCAGTGCTAGTTGGGGGGACACTGAAGCTTTCTTT. Protein: CSASWGDTEAFF.